The present entry profiles one T cell receptor beta chain with its context. Its antigen is currently not known. No much larger clone is present one base from it, and per-base qualities are unavailable. The record originates from a study of T cell responses to AZD1222 COVID-19 vaccine (dated by TCRdb to about 2021). Describing the broader study: AZD1222 recipients with second doses at about 4 weeks or about 12 weeks were pooled, because spike-specific TCR depth and breadth did not differ between schedules. Trial participants were enrolled into age subgroups of 18-55, 56-69 and 70-plus years, which contained about 150, 27 and 61 TCR-sequenced participants, respectively. TCR sequencing covered some 250 trial participants: about 210 given two doses of AZD1222 and 26 given two doses of MenACWY control vaccine. On the study overall, not on this receptor specifically: In the small 56-69-year group, the increase in depth fell short of significance, most likely because of low power. Reportedly, close to half of the unique spike-specific TCRs recognized epitopes lying outside the regions that are mutated in the B.1.351 and B.1.1.7 variants. Participants were mostly white British and included more females than males, and it was suggested by the authors that clonal diversity may have been underestimated. The vaccine-associated CD4 TCRs covered the entire spike protein, and the dominant responses fell in regions 160-218 and 743-854. Conclusions about previously exposed vaccinees were limited because only six AZD1222 recipients were SARS-CoV-2 seropositive at baseline. After two AZD1222 doses, spike-specific TCR breadth and depth were significantly higher than at day 0 and than in MenACWY recipients. Because no day 14 peak-response samples were available, the repertoires could be characterized only after the peak T cell response.

The CDR3 regions of human TCRbeta chains were analyzed by immunosequencing. Turning to the authors' computational methods: TCRs in the repertoires were matched against a reference library of SARS-CoV-2-specific TCRs that had been generated with the MIRA antigen-specificity platform. Breadth was defined as the fraction of unique TCRs that were SARS-CoV-2-associated, and depth was defined as the fraction of total T cells that were SARS-CoV-2-associated. Each spike-specific TCR was assigned to its reactive spike region and to a CD4 or CD8 class using the MIRA data. Log10-transformed breadth and depth values were compared by one-way ANOVA with Sidak's multiple comparisons tests. Sourced from immuneACCESS, this table was stored by TCRdb with only in-frame sequences that have V and J called. A share of the clones is absent; for the studies checked, an unresolved V gene accounts for under half, and the remainder has no known explanation. The DNA gave D and trimming, while V, J and clone size come from that table. A total of roughly 110,000 clones appear in this sample, about 80% of them only once. Of the sample, about 9.7% falls within the top ten clones.

Explained via the paper, the time point label denotes: baseline before first vaccination. Samples from vaccinated people were obtained from the UK trials COV001 and COV002, which included a single-blind randomized controlled phase 2/3 trial of AZD1222 (ChAdOx1 nCoV-19) in healthy adults. Trial participant PBMC samples were collected at day 0 and day 28 after the second dose for TCRbeta chain sequencing. Specimen: peripheral blood, collected on day 0 of AZD1222 vaccination. The TCR was taken from an adult in good health.

The CDR3 region reads CASSLDRAGHGYTF. In nucleotides, the sequence is TGTGCCAGCAGTTTGGACAGGGCGGGGCATGGCTACACCTTC. The sequence joins TRBV28 to TRBJ1-2, with 8 middle bases fitting TRBD1. Counted from cysteine to phenylalanine, this CDR3 has 14 amino acids. Only CDR3 DNA is held: 42 bases, read in frame from base 1. V loses 3 bases at its end and J loses 6 bases; junction bases beyond the gene matches: 6. Looking up the germline V gene yields CDR1 MDHEN and CDR2 SYDVKM.